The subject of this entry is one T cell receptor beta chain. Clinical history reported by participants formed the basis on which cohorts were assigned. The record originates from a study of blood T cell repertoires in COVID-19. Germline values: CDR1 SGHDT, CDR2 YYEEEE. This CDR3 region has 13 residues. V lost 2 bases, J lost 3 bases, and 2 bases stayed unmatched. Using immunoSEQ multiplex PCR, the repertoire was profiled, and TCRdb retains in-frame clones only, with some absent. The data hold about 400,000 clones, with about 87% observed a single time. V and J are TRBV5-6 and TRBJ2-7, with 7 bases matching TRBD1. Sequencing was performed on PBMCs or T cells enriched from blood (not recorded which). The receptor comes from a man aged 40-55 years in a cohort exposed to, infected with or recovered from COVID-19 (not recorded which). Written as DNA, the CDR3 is TGTGCCAGCAGCTTTAACAGGGGCTACGAGCAGTACTTC. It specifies CASSFNRGYEQYF.